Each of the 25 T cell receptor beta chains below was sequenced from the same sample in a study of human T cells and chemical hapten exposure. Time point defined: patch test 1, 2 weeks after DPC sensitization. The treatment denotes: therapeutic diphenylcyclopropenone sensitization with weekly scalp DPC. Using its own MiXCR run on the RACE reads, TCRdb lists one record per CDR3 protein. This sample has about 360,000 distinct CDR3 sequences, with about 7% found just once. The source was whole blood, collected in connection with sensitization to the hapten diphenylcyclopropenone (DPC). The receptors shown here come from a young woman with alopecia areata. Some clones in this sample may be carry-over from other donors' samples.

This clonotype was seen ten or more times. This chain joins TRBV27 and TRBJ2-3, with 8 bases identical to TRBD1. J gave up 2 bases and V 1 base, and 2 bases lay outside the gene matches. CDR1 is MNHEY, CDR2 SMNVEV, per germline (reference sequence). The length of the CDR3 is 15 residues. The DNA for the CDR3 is TGTGCCAGCAGTTTATGGGACAGGTCCACAGATACGCAGTATTTT. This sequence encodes CASSLWDRSTDTQYF.

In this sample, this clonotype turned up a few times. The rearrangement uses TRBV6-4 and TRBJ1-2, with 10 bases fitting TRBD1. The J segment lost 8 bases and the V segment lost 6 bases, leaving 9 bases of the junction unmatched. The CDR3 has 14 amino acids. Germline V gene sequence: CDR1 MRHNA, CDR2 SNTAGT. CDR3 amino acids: CASSPGQGESGYTF. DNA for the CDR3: TGTGCCAGCAGCCCTGGACAGGGGGAGAGCGGCTACACCTTC.

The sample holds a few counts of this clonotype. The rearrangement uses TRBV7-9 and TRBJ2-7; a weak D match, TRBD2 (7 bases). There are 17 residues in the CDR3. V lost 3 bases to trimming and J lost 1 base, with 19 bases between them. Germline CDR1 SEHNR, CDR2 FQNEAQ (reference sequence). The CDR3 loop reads CASSLGWGGLGSYEQYF. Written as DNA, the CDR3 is TGTGCCAGCAGCTTGGGCTGGGGGGGCTTGGGTTCCTACGAGCAGTACTTC.

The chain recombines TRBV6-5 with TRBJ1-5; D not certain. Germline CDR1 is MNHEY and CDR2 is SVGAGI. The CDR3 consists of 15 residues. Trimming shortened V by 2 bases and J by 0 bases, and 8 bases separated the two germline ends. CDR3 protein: CASSYGRYSNQPQHF. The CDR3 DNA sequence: TGTGCCAGCAGTTACGGCAGGTATAGCAATCAGCCCCAGCATTTT.

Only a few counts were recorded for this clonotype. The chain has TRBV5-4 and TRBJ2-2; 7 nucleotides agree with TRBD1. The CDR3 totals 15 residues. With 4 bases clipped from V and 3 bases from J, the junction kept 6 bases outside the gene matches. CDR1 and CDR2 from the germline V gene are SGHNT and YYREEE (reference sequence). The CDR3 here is CASSARDSHTGELFF. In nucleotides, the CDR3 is TGTGCCAGCAGCGCCCGGGACAGCCACACCGGGGAGCTGTTTTTT.

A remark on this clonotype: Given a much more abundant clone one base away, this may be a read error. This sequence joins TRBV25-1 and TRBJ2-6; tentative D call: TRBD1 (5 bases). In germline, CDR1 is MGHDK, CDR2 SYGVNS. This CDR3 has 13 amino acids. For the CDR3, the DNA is TGTGCCAGCAGTGGGTCTGGGGCCAACATCCTGACTTTC. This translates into CASSGSGANILTF.

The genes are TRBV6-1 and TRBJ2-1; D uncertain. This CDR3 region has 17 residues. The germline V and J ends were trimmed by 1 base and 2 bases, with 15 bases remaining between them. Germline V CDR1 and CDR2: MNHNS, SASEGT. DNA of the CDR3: TGTGCCAGCAGTGAAGGGTACAGTGCCCTCACCTACAATGAGCAGTTCTTC. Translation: CASSEGYSALTYNEQFF.

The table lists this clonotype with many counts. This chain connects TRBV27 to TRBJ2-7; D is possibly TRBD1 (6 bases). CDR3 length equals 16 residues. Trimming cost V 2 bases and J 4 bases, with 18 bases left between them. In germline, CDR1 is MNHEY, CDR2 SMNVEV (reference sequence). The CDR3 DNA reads TGTGCCAGCAGTTTAAGGGGAGCCGGGACACTTTACGAGCAGTACTTC. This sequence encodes CASSLRGAGTLYEQYF.

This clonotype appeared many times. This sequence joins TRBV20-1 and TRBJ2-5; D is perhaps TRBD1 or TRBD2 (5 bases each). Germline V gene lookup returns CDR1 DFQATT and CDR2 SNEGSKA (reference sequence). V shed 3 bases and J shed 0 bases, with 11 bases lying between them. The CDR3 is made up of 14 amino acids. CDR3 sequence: CSASEGTNQETQYF. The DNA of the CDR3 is TGCAGTGCTAGTGAGGGGACCAACCAAGAGACCCAGTACTTC.

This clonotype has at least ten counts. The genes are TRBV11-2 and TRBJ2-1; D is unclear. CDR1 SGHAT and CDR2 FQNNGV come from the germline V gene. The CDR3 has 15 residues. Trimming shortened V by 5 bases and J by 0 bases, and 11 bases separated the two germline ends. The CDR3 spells CASSHFRLSYNEQFF. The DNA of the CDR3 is TGTGCCAGCAGCCACTTCCGACTCTCCTACAATGAGCAGTTCTTC.

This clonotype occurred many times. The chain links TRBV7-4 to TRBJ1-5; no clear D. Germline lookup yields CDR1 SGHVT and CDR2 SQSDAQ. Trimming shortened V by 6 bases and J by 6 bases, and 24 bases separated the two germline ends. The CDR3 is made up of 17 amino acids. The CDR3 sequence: CASSYKGNLDAGQPQHF. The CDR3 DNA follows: TGTGCCAGCAGTTACAAGGGCAATCTAGACGCGGGTCAGCCCCAGCATTTT.

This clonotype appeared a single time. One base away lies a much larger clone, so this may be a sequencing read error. CDR3 residues: CASSLGQGESQHF. The DNA for the CDR3 is TGTGCCAGCAGCTTAGGGCAGGGTGAGTCCCAGCATTTT. The chain combines TRBV7-3 with TRBJ1-5; TRBD1 might be the D (5 bases). Trimming removed 2 bases at V and 11 bases at J, with 13 bases between. This CDR3 is 13 amino acids long. The germline V gene has CDR1 SGHTA and CDR2 FQGTGA. Full variable domain (rest looked up from reference TRBV7-3 and TRBJ1-5): GAGVSQTPSNKVTEKGKYVELRCDPISGHTALYWYRQSLGQGPEFLIYFQGTGAADDSGLPNDRFFAVRPEGSVSTLKIQRTERGDSAVYLCASSLGQGESQHFGDGTRLSIL.

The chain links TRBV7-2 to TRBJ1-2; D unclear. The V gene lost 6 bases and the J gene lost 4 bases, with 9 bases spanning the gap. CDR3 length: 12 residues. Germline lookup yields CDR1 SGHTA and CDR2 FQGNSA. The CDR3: CASRTDRYGYTF. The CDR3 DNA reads TGTGCCAGCAGGACGGACCGCTATGGCTACACCTTC.

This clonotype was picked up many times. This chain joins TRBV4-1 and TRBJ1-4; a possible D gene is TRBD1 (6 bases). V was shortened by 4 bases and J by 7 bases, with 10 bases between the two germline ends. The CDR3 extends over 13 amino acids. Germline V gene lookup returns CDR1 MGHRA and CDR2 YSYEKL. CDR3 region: CASSPRGGEKLFF. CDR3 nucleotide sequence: TGCGCCAGCAGCCCCAGAGGGGGTGAAAAACTGTTTTTT.

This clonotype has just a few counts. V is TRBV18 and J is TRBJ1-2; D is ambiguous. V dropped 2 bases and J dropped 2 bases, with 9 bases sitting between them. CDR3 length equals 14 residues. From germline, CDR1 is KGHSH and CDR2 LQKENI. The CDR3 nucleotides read TGTGCCAGCTCACCAAGTCCAACCAACTATGGCTACACCTTC. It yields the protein CASSPSPTNYGYTF.

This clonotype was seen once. CDR3 loop: CASSGGPLTGGLYEQYF. CDR3 DNA sequence: TGTGCCAGCAGCGGGGGACCGTTGACTGGGGGACTGTACGAGCAGTACTTC. This chain links TRBV9 with TRBJ2-7; D might be TRBD2 (6 bases). The V gene's germline CDR1 is SGDLS and CDR2 YYNGEE. The CDR3 totals 17 residues. V was pared by 3 bases and J by 4 bases, with 23 bases between.

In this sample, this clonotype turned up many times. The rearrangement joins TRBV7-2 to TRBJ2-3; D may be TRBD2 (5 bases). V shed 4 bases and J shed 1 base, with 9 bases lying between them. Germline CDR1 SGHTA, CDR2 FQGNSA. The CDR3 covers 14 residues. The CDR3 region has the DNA TGTGCCAGCAGCTCCCCGCGGGGCACAGATACGCAGTATTTT. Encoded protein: CASSSPRGTDTQYF.

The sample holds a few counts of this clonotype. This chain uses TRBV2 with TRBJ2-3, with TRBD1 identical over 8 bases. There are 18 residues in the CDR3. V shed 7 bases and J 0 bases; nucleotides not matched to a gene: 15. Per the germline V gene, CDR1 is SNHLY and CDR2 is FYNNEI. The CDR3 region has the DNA TGTGCCAGCACCCTTGGGGCAGGGGGCTCGGCGAGCACAGATACGCAGTATTTT. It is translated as CASTLGAGGSASTDTQYF.

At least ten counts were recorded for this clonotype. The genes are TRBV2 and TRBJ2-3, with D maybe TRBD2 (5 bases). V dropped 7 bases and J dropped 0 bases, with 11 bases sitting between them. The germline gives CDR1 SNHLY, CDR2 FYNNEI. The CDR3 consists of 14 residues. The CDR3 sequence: CASTQRLSTDTQYF. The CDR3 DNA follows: TGTGCCAGCACGCAGCGGCTAAGCACAGATACGCAGTATTTT.

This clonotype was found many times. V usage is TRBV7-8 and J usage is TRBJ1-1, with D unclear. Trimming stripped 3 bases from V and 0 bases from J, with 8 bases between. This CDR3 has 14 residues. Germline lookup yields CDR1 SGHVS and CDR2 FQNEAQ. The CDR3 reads CASSFSSMNTEAFF. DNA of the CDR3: TGTGCCAGCAGCTTTAGTTCCATGAACACTGAAGCTTTCTTT.

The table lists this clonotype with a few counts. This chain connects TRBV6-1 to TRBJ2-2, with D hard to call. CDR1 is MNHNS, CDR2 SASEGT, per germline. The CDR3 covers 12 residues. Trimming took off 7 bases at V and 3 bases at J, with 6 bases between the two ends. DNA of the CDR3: TGTGCCAGCACCCTCTACACCGGGGAGCTGTTTTTT. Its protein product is CASTLYTGELFF.

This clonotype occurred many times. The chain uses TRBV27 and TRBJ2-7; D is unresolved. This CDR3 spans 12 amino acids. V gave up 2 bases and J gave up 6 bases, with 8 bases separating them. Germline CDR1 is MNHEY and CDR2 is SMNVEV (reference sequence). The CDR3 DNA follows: TGTGCCAGCAGTTTAGGGCTCGGCGAGCAGTACTTC. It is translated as CASSLGLGEQYF.

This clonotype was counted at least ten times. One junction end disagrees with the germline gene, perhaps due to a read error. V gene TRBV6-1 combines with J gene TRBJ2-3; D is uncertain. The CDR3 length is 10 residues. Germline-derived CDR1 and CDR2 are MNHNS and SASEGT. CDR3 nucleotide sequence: TGTGCCAGCAGGACCTCGACTGCCCAATTT. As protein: CASRTSTAQF.

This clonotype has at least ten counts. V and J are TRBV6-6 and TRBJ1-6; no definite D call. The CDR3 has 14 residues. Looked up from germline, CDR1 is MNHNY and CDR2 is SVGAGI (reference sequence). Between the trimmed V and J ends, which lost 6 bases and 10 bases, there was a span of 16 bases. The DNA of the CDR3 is TGTGCCAGCAGCTCCCGGCGGGGTGGATCACCCCTCCACTTT. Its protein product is CASSSRRGGSPLHF.

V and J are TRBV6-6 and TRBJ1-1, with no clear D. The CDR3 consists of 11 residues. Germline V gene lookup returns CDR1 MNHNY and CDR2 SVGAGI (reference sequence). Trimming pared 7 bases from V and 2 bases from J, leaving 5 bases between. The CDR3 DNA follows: TGTGCCAGCACTTTTAACACTGAAGCTTTCTTT. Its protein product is CASTFNTEAFF.